The clone carrying this T cell receptor beta chain was counted only a few times. Its target is unknown. CDR1 and CDR2 (germline): SGDLS, YYNGEE. Between the trimmed V and J ends, which lost 3 bases and 3 bases, there was a span of 19 bases. The CDR3 covers 16 residues. The source of the sample is a study of T-cell memory formation after mild COVID-19. Overall study results and limits: The authors did not confirm SARS-CoV-2 specificity of second-wave clones peaking day 37. The CD4+ clones that contracted clustered mainly within CM and EM, and the CD8+ clones concentrated in EMRA. Cross-reactive memory seemingly joined, as some responding clones were found in pre-infection memory.

TCRdb re-called the 5' RACE reads through MiXCR, storing one row per CDR3 protein. The sample contains 350,000 or so distinct CDR3 sequences, over 10% of which appear only once. The chain links TRBV9 to TRBJ2-7; the D gene is possibly TRBD2 (6 bases). The TCR comes from a man aged 18 to 35 who had mild COVID-19 (a few samples of this study predate the infection). Cell type and time point are not known. Sequencing was done on a sample of PBMCs or a T cell subset sorted from them (not recorded which). CDR3 sequence: CASSAQVGGTYYEQYF. Written as DNA, the CDR3 is TGTGCCAGCAGCGCTCAGGTGGGGGGTACTTACTACGAGCAGTACTTC.